This TCR beta chain was found in a study of T cell repertoires in cytomegalovirus infection. Across the whole study: Alongside well-studied HLA-B-restricted CMV epitopes, recently identified HLA-C-restricted CMV epitopes were also used. Matching HLA type, along with CMV infection, was indicated by public TCR beta signatures.

Study-level points and caveats: Clonotypes of TCR beta that were HLA-C-restricted and CMV-specific dominated the ex vivo response. Adding up the frequency of public TCR beta families identified people who carried CMV plus the relevant HLA.

A note on this clonotype: The antigen remains undetermined.

Using its own MiXCR run on the reads, TCRdb lists one record per CDR3 protein. The sample lists 700,000 to 850,000 distinct CDR3 sequences, 32% seen once, with 9.5% to 15% in the top ten. CDR3 length: 16 residues. The J segment lost 2 bases and the V segment lost 7 bases, leaving 13 bases of the junction unmatched. Germline V gene data show CDR1 as MDHEN and CDR2 as SYDVKM. The chain carries TRBV28 and TRBJ1-1; TRBD1 agrees at 7 bases. The sequence was obtained from a human donor in good health (CMV status not recorded). Some clones in this sample may be carry-over from other donors' samples. The sequenced sample was cultured CD8+ T cells from PBMCs, obtained from culture after CMV antigen stimulation. In DNA, the CDR3 is TGTGCCAGCACCCTAAGTAAGGGACAGATTAACACTGAAGCTTTCTTT. It codes for CASTLSKGQINTEAFF.